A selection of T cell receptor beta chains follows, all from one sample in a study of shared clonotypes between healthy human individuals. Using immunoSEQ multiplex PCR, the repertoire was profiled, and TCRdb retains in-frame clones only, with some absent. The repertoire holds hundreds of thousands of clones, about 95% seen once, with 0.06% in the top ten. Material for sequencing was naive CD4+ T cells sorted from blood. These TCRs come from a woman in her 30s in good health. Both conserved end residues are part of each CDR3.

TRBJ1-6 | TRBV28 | CASSLGQGATLLHF
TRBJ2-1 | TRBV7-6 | CASSLGDRAGGPEQFF
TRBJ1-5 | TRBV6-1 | CASSAENSNQPQHF
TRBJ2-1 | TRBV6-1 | CAIQSGSYNEQFF
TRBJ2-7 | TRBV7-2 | CASSRRKTNEQYF
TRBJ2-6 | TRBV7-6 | CASSFQPPGTGFGANVLTF
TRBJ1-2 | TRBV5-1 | CASSWGTPREGGYTF
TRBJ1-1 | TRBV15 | CATSRDYDSAEAFF
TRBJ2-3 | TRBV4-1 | CASSQLPGGPNTQYF
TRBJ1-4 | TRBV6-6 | CASSYGGFGTNEKLFF
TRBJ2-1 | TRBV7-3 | CASSPSGNRHEQFF
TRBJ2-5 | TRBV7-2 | CASSQQRGRETQYF
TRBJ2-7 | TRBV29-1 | CSVAVTSDNQQVRF
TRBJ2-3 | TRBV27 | CASSWDRRGSGSPGGGTDTQYF
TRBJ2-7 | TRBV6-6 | CASSTRQGESHEQYF
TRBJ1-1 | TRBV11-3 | CASSRTGEGTEAFF
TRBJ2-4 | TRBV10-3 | CAISESTLAGGKNIQYF
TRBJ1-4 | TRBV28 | CASSLQGNNEKLFF
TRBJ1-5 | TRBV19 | CASSAGTGSNQPQHF
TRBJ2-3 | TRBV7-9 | CASGGGSDTQYF
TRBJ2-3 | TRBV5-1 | CASSGGRHPVWDTQYF
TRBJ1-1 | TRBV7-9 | CASSSYGGYTEAFF
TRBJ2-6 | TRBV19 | CASSSEFGTASSGANVLTF
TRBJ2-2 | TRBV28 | CASSLEAGAADGELFF
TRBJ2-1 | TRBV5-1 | CASSFGGLWTSIYNEQFF
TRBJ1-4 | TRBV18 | CASSPNAYRETNEKLFF
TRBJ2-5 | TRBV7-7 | CASSLSGKAQETQYF
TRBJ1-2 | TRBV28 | CASSLGAGASGYTF
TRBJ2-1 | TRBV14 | CASSPDFTYNEQFF
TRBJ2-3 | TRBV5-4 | CASSVATTDTQYF
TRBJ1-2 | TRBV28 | CASSAPDRAANYGYTF
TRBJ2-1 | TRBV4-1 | CASSQERRGRQFF
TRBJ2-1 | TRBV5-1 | CASSLTASGSNNEQFF
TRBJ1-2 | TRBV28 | CASSSTIARTPYGYTF
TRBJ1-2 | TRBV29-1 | CSVTGGRQGGNYGYTF
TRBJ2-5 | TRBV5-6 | CASSLHETQYF
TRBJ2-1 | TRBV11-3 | CASSQRTGDEQFF
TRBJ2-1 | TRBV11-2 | CASSSARSYNEQFF
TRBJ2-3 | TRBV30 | CAWSVSLLARDTQYF
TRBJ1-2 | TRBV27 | CASSLSPPGVVRDYGYTF
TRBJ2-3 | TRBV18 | CASSPGTGINTQYF
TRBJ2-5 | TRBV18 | CASSPGTSGETQYF
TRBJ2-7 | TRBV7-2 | CASSQGRAVRHEQYF
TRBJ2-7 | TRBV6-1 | CASSGPSAREQYF
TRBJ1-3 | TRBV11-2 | CASSPLSGNTIYF